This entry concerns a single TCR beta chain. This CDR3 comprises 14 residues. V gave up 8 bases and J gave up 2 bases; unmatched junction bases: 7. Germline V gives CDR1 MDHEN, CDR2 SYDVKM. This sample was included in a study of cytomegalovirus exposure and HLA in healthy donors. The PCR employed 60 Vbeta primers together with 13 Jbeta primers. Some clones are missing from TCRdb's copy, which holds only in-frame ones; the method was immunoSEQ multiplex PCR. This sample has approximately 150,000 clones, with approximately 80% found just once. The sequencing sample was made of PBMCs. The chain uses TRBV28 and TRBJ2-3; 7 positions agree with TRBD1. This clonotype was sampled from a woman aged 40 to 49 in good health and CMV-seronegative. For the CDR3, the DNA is TGTGCCAGCCGTCCGACAGGGAACACAGATACGCAGTATTTT. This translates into CASRPTGNTDTQYF.